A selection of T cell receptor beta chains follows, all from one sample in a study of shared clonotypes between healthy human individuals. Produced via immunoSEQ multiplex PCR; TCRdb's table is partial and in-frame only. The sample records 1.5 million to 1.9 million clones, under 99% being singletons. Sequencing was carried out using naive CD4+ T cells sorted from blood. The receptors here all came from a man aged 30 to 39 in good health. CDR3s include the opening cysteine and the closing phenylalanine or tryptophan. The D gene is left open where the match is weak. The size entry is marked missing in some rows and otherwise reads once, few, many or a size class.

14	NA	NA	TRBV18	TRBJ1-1	TGTGCCAGCTCACCGGTATGGGGGCGAACTGAAGCTTTCTTT	CASSPVWGRTEAFF
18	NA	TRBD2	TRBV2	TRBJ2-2	TGTGCCAGCAGTGAAGCGCGACTAGCGGGAATGTCGGCCGGGGAGCTGTTTTTT	CASSEARLAGMSAGELFF
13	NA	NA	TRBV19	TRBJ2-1	TGTGCCAGTCAATACACGAGAAACAATGAGCAGTTCTTC	CASQYTRNNEQFF
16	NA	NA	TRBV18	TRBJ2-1	TGTGCCAGCTCACCGTTTAGGGAACAGGCCACCAGGGAGCAGTTCTTC	CASSPFREQATREQFF
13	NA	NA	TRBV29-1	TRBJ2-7	TGCAGCGTCGCGGTTGCGGGTGACTCCGAGCAGTACTTC	CSVAVAGDSEQYF
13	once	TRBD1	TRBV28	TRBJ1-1	TGTGCCAGCAGTTCGACAGGGAAAACAGAAGCTTTCTTT	CASSSTGKTEAFF
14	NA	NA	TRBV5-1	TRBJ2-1	TGCGCCAGCAGCTTGGACTCTAGCAGCAATGAGCAGTTCTTC	CASSLDSSSNEQFF
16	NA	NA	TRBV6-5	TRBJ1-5	TGTGCCAGCAGTTCCCGCGCCGCGGGAGGCAATCAGCCCCAGCATTTT	CASSSRAAGGNQPQHF
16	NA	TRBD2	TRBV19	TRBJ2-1	TGTGCCAGTAGTATTTCGGGGGGGACCCACTACAATGAGCAGTTCTTC	CASSISGGTHYNEQFF
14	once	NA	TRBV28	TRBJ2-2	TGTGCCAGCACCCCCGGCGGGACCACCGGGGAGCTGTTTTTT	CASTPGGTTGELFF
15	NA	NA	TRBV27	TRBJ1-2	TGTGCCAGCAGTTTAAAGGGACTTACTAACTATGGCTACACCTTC	CASSLKGLTNYGYTF
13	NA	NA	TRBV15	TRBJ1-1	TGTGCCACCAGCAGAGCGGAAGGCACTGAAGCTTTCTTT	CATSRAEGTEAFF
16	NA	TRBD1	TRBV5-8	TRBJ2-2	TGTGCCAGCAGCTTGTACAGGGGGCAGGACACCGGGGAGCTGTTTTTT	CASSLYRGQDTGELFF
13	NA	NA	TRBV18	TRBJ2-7	TGTGCCAGCTCACGGCTGGAGGGATACGAGCAGTACTTC	CASSRLEGYEQYF
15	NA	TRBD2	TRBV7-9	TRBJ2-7	TGTGCCAGCAGACCGACTAGCGGGAGTCTCCACGAGCAGTACTTC	CASRPTSGSLHEQYF
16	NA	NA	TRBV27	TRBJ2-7	TGTGCCAGCAGTCCGCCGCAAGGGGCTGGGGCCTACGAGCAGTACTTC	CASSPPQGAGAYEQYF
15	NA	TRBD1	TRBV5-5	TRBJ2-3	TGTGCCAGCAACCCCGGGCCGGGACAGCAAGATACGCAGTATTTT	CASNPGPGQQDTQYF
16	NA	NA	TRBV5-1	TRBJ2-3	TGCGCCAGCAGCTTGGGCCCAGGAGCCTTCACAGATACGCAGTATTTT	CASSLGPGAFTDTQYF
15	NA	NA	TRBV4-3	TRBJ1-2	TGCGCCAGCAGCCAAGAGAGCAGGGGAAACTATGGCTACACCTTC	CASSQESRGNYGYTF
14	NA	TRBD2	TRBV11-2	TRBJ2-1	TGTGCCAGCAGCAAGCTAGCGGCCTACAATGAGCAGTTCTTC	CASSKLAAYNEQFF
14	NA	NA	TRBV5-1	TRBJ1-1	TGCGCCAGCAGCTTGGCCGTCCGAGACACTGAAGCTTTCTTT	CASSLAVRDTEAFF
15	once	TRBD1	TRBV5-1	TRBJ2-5	TGCGCCAGCAGTCGTGGAGGACAGGCCCAAGAGACCCAGTACTTC	CASSRGGQAQETQYF
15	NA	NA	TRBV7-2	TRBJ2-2	TGTGCCAGCAGCCGAAACCAAGGAGGGGCCGGGGAGCTGTTTTTT	CASSRNQGGAGELFF
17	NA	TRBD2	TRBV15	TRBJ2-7	TGTGCCACCAGCAGAGCCCCCGGGCTAGCGGGGACCTACGAGCAGTACTTC	CATSRAPGLAGTYEQYF
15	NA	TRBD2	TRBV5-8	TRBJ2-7	TGTGCCAGCAGCTTACGGTCGGGAGGGAGCTACGAGCAGTACTTC	CASSLRSGGSYEQYF
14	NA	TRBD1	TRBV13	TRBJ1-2	TGTGCCAGCAGCGGAGTACAGGGGAACTATGGCTACACCTTC	CASSGVQGNYGYTF
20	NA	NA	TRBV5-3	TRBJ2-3	TGTGCCAGAAGCTTGTTCGGGGGCTTGGGGCTGGGAGGGATCACGGATACGCAGTATTTT	CARSLFGGLGLGGITDTQYF
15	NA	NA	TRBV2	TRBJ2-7	TGTGCCAGCAGTAAGGAGGCAATTAGCTCCTACGAGCAGTACTTC	CASSKEAISSYEQYF
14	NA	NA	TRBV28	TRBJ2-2	TGTGCCAGCAGTTTAACCGGGACTTCCGGGGAGCTGTTTTTT	CASSLTGTSGELFF
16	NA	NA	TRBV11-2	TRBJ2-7	TGTGCCAGCAGCTTAGGATCTGGATTCCGTTCCTACGAGCAGTACTTC	CASSLGSGFRSYEQYF
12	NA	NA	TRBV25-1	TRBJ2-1	TGTGCCAGCAGTGCCAGGGTTACTGAGCAGTTCTTC	CASSARVTEQFF
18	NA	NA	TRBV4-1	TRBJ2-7	TGCGCCAGCAGCCAAGAAGCCACTGGGACATACAAATCCTACGAGCAGTACTTC	CASSQEATGTYKSYEQYF
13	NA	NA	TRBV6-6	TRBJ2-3	TGTGCCAGCAGTAGGCACCCCACAGATACGCAGTATTTT	CASSRHPTDTQYF
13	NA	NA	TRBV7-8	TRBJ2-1	TGTGCCAGCAGCCGGGCCCTAGCCAATGAGCAGTTCTTC	CASSRALANEQFF
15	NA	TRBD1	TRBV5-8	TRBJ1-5	TGTGCCAGCAGCTGGGGTAGGGACAGGGGCGAGCCCCAGCATTTT	CASSWGRDRGEPQHF
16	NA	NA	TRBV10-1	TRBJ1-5	TGCGCCAGCAGTGAATTGTTAACATATAGCAATCAGCCCCAGCATTTT	CASSELLTYSNQPQHF
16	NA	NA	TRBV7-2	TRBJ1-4	TGTGCCAGCAGCAGAAACAGGGTTTCCACTAATGAAAAACTGTTTTTT	CASSRNRVSTNEKLFF
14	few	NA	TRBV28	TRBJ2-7	TGTGCCAGCAGTTTGGGAGGTACTTCCTACGAGCAGTACTTC	CASSLGGTSYEQYF
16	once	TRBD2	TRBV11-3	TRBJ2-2	TGTGCCAGCAGCTTGTACCTAGCGGGTAACACCGGGGAGCTGTTTTTT	CASSLYLAGNTGELFF
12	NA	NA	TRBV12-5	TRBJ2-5	TGTGCTAGTGGTTTTCATGGAGAGACCCAGTACTTC	CASGFHGETQYF
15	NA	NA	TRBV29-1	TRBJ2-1	TGCAGCGTCACACGGGCGGGACACGGCTACAATGAGCAGTTCTTC	CSVTRAGHGYNEQFF
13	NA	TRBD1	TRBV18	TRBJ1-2	TGTGCCAGCTCATTCGACAGGGGTGCTGGCTACACCTTC	CASSFDRGAGYTF
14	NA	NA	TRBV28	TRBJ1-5	TGTGCCAGCATATCAGGGTTTTCGAATCAGCCCCAGCATTTT	CASISGFSNQPQHF
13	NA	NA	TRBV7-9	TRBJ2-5	TGTGCCAGCAGCTTCACAGTCGGGGAGACCCAGTACTTC	CASSFTVGETQYF
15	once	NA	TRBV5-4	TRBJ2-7	TGTGCCAGCAGCTTGGTTGGGGATAGATTCTACGAGCAGTACTTC	CASSLVGDRFYEQYF